This passage covers 21 T cell receptor beta chains from one sample sequenced in a study of cytomegalovirus exposure and HLA in healthy donors. The PCR used 60 Vbeta and 13 Jbeta primers. Assay used: immunoSEQ multiplex PCR; TCRdb lists only in-frame clones, some missing. The table shows some 160,000 clones, with roughly 85% occurring only once. Material: PBMCs. These receptor sequences come from a man aged 25 to 40 in good health and CMV-seropositive.

The V call is TRBV5-5, the J call TRBJ2-1; D is perhaps TRBD1 (6 bases). The V gene's germline CDR1 is SGHKS and CDR2 YYEKEE (reference sequence). The CDR3 is 16 residues long. Deletions cut 1 base from V and 7 bases from J, with 18 bases between. CDR3 coding DNA: TGTGCCAGCAGCTTGTTTAGTACAGGGATGCGGAATGAGCAGTTCTTC. Its translation: CASSLFSTGMRNEQFF.

This chain connects TRBV7-9 to TRBJ1-6; TRBD1 agrees at 7 bases. There are 14 residues in the CDR3. From germline, CDR1 is SEHNR and CDR2 FQNEAQ (reference sequence). Trimming removed 3 bases from V and 9 bases from J; junction bases left unmatched: 5. The CDR3 nucleotides read TGTGCCAGCAGCTTGAGACAGGGCCCTTCACCCCTCCACTTT. It yields the protein CASSLRQGPSPLHF.

The count of this clone is one. One end of the junction fails to match germline, which may point to a read error. This chain links TRBV7-9 with TRBJ2-1, with 7 bases identical to TRBD1. The CDR3 consists of 17 residues. Germline V CDR1 and CDR2: SEHNR, FQNEAQ (reference sequence). DNA for the CDR3: TGTTCCAGCAGCTTAGCCCCCCCGGACAGGAGTACCAATGAGCAGTTCTTC. Encoded protein: CSSSLAPPDRSTNEQFF.

This chain joins TRBV2 and TRBJ2-7; 10 bases align to TRBD1. The junction had 5 bases not matched to a gene; V was cut back by 6 bases and J by 3 bases. This CDR3 has 14 amino acids. The germline gives CDR1 SNHLY, CDR2 FYNNEI. The CDR3 loop reads CASSPGQGNYEQYF. The CDR3 DNA reads as TGTGCCAGCAGCCCGGGACAGGGGAACTACGAGCAGTACTTC.

The J gene is TRBJ1-4, the V gene TRBV10-3; D is possibly TRBD1 (6 bases). Germline CDR1 ENHRY, CDR2 SYGVKD. V was pared by 10 bases and J by 0 bases, with 27 bases between. This CDR3 has 19 amino acids. The CDR3 nucleotides read TGTGCCACCAGAAAGTGGTTGTCAGGGGACGCGGCAACTAATGAAAAACTGTTTTTT. Its protein product is CATRKWLSGDAATNEKLFF.

This clone was seen a single time. The chain employs TRBV7-8 and TRBJ2-6; possible D gene TRBD2, 5 bases. Germline CDR1 and CDR2: SGHVS and FQNEAQ. The CDR3 contains 15 residues. V was clipped by 5 bases and J by 1 base, with 9 bases between them. The CDR3 here is CASSLGSSGANVLTF. In DNA form, the CDR3 reads TGTGCCAGCAGCCTAGGGAGTTCTGGGGCCAACGTCCTGACTTTC.

V is TRBV13 and J is TRBJ2-3, with D possibly matching TRBD1 (6 bases). The V gene lost 5 bases and the J gene lost 2 bases, with 17 bases spanning the gap. This CDR3 contains 16 residues. Germline lookup yields CDR1 PRHDT and CDR2 FYEKMQ (reference sequence). The CDR3 protein is CASSQKDRTYTDTQYF. Written as DNA, the CDR3 is TGTGCCAGCAGCCAAAAAGACAGGACTTACACAGATACGCAGTATTTT.

V is TRBV18 and J is TRBJ2-5, with D maybe TRBD2 (5 bases). From germline, CDR1 is KGHSH and CDR2 LQKENI. CDR3 length: 15 residues. Trimming removed 8 bases at V and 3 bases at J, with 19 bases between. The CDR3 is CASHPFGVLKETQYF. CDR3 nucleotide sequence: TGTGCCAGCCACCCCTTCGGGGTGTTGAAAGAGACCCAGTACTTC.

This clone showed up just once. The genes are TRBV19 and TRBJ2-3; D gene ambiguous. The CDR3 sequence is 14 residues long. In germline, CDR1 is LNHDA, CDR2 SQIVND (reference sequence). V was cut by 2 bases and J by 1 base, with 7 bases left in between. The CDR3 coding sequence is TGTGCCAGTAGTATAAAACCGGGCACAGATACGCAGTATTTT. This translates into CASSIKPGTDTQYF.

This chain uses TRBV7-6 with TRBJ2-7; the match to TRBD1 covers 9 bases. V shed 5 bases, J shed 3 bases, and the junction held 5 bases outside the gene matches. There are 14 residues in the CDR3. The germline V gene has CDR1 SGHVS and CDR2 FNYEAQ. The CDR3 region is CASSVGTGSYEQYF. CDR3 coding DNA: TGTGCCAGCAGCGTTGGGACAGGGAGCTACGAGCAGTACTTC.

The chain couples TRBV7-9 to TRBJ2-7; D may be TRBD1 (5 bases). The CDR3 totals 13 residues. The germline V and J ends were trimmed by 5 bases and 3 bases, with 11 bases remaining between them. CDR1 and CDR2 from the germline V gene are SEHNR and FQNEAQ (reference sequence). CDR3 sequence (DNA): TGTGCCAGCAGCCAGGACAAGCACTACGAGCAGTACGTC. Amino acid sequence: CASSQDKHYEQYV.

V is TRBV5-1 and J is TRBJ2-6, with 7 bases lining up with TRBD1. The CDR3 extends over 16 amino acids. CDR1 is SGHRS, CDR2 YFSETQ, per germline. J gave up 4 bases and V 4 bases, and 8 bases lay outside the gene matches. The CDR3: CASSPSTGTGANVLTF. For the CDR3, the DNA is TGCGCCAGCAGCCCCTCGACAGGGACAGGGGCCAACGTCCTGACTTTC.

A single count supports this clone. V and J are TRBV5-1 and TRBJ2-3; 8 positions agree with TRBD1. Germline assignment: CDR1 SGHRS and CDR2 YFSETQ. This CDR3 is 16 amino acids long. Trimming at V came to 2 bases and at J to 5 bases, leaving 10 bases not matched to a gene. CDR3 DNA: TGCGCCAGCAGCTTAACAGGGGGAAAGGGGATAGATACGCAGTATTTT. Its protein product is CASSLTGGKGIDTQYF.

This chain connects TRBV27 to TRBJ2-7; D perhaps matches TRBD1 (6 bases). V was clipped by 3 bases and J by 8 bases, with 17 bases between them. The CDR3 has 14 amino acids. Germline CDR1 is MNHEY and CDR2 is SMNVEV (reference sequence). The CDR3 here is CASSFFSGTSKQYF. For the CDR3, the DNA is TGTGCCAGCAGTTTCTTCTCTGGGACATCTAAGCAGTACTTC.

This chain joins TRBV5-1 and TRBJ2-1; 9 nucleotides agree with TRBD2. The CDR3 contains 13 residues. Germline-derived CDR1 and CDR2 are SGHRS and YFSETQ. V was clipped by 5 bases and J by 5 bases; unmatched bases: 2. The CDR3 is CASRVAGDNEQFF. The CDR3, as DNA: TGCGCCAGCAGGGTAGCGGGGGACAATGAGCAGTTCTTC.

This clone turned up a few times. CDR3 nucleotides: TGCGCCAGCAGCGAGCAGGTTCTCTCTGGGGCCAACGTCCTGACTTTC. This sequence encodes CASSEQVLSGANVLTF. This chain connects TRBV4-3 to TRBJ2-6; D remains unclear. The CDR3 contains 16 residues. The V and J ends lost 5 bases and 0 bases respectively, with 11 bases between them. The germline gives CDR1 LGHNA, CDR2 YSLEER.

J is TRBJ2-7 and V is TRBV7-9; 10 nucleotides agree with TRBD1. CDR1 SEHNR and CDR2 FQNEAQ come from the germline V gene (reference sequence). V lost 2 bases, J lost 3 bases, and 4 bases stayed unmatched. The CDR3 runs 15 residues. CDR3 sequence reads: CASSLIGQGGYEQYV. CDR3 sequence (DNA): TGTGCCAGCAGCTTAATAGGACAGGGGGGCTACGAGCAGTACGTC.

This clone has more than one count but fewer than ten. CDR3 DNA: TGTGCCAGCAGCTTATTCGGGGAACCGGCGGGTGCTTTCTTT. This translates into CASSLFGEPAGAFF. J is TRBJ1-1 and V is TRBV13; D unclear. Trimming cost V 2 bases and J 11 bases, with 18 bases left between them. Germline CDR1 and CDR2: PRHDT and FYEKMQ (reference sequence). This CDR3 comprises 14 residues.

J is TRBJ2-7 and V is TRBV6-4; a weak D match, TRBD2 (5 bases). V was cut by 2 bases and J by 0 bases, with 17 bases left in between. The CDR3 runs 17 residues. The germline V gene has CDR1 MRHNA and CDR2 SNTAGT. The CDR3 loop reads CASSDAHEGSSSYEQYV. CDR3 bases: TGTGCCAGCAGTGACGCCCATGAGGGTTCGTCCTCCTACGAGCAGTACGTC.

V usage is TRBV6-5 and J usage is TRBJ2-5; maybe TRBD1 (5 bases). The better agreement between TRBJ2-7 and the DNA end casts doubt on the J call. CDR1 is MNHEY, CDR2 SVGAGI, per germline. The CDR3 has 12 residues. The CDR3 DNA reads as TGTGCCAGCAGCGTTAGGGGCGGCGAGCAGTACTTC. Translation gives CASSVRGGEQYF.

This rearrangement joins TRBV5-4 to TRBJ2-7; tentative D call: TRBD1 (6 bases). CDR1 is SGHNT and CDR2 is YYREEE in the germline V gene (reference sequence). Trimming took off 2 bases at V and 1 base at J, with 10 bases between the two ends. The CDR3 covers 14 residues. The CDR3 region is CASSLGQPSYEQYF. DNA for the CDR3: TGTGCCAGCAGCTTAGGACAGCCTTCCTACGAGCAGTACTTC.